The present TCR beta chain was sequenced within a study of T-cell reconstitution after alpha-beta-depleted transplantation in children. The CDR3 runs to 13 residues. The V gene lost 3 bases and the J gene lost 6 bases, with 9 bases spanning the gap. The germline CDR1 and CDR2 sequences are MGHDK and SYGVNS. Using unique molecular identifiers, the investigators prepared the TCRbeta library. TCRdb called the PCR reads again in MiXCR, with one record for every CDR3 protein. The sample shows hundreds of thousands of distinct CDR3 sequences, around 15% of them seen only once. J is TRBJ2-1 and V is TRBV25-1; the D is unclear. The clonotype comes from a boy less than two years old who had a stem cell transplant for Wiskott-Aldrich syndrome, so the T cells may come from the graft donor. The sequences come from PBMCs, mostly from graft donor cells, collected 360 days after TCRalphabeta/CD19-depleted stem cell transplant. CDR3 DNA: TGTGCCAGCAGTGACAGGAAAGTCAATGAGCAGTTCTTC. Amino acid sequence: CASSDRKVNEQFF.